The next 20 T cell receptor beta chains were all read from a single sample in a study of T cell clonality in common variable immunodeficiency. This table comes from immunoSEQ multiplex PCR, and its TCRdb copy is limited to in-frame clones, with some not included. The sample includes more than 30,000 clones, none of them occurring once. Source material: peripheral blood mononuclear cells. These receptor sequences come from a person aged 18 to 70 in good health.

As concerns this clone: The CDR3 end falls 3 residues outside the read, so it is completed with the germline J gene. The chain employs TRBV7-9 and TRBJ2-3; D not certain. The germline V gene has CDR1 SEHNR and CDR2 FQNEAQ (reference sequence). This CDR3 has 14 amino acids. V gave up 3 bases and J gave up 2 bases, with 9 bases separating them. CDR3 amino acids: CASSFEGSTDTQYF. The CDR3 DNA, read in part, is TGTGCCAGCAGCTTTGAAGGGTCCACAGATACG.

This clone was observed a few times. The CDR3 protein is CASSYGGVSEAFF. CDR3 DNA, as far as it was read: TGTGCCAGTAGTTACGGAGGGGTTAGTGAA. The rearrangement joins TRBV19 to TRBJ1-1; TRBD1 might be the D (5 bases). The read ends 3 residues before the CDR3 terminus; that terminus is restored from the germline J gene. With 5 bases removed from V and 7 bases from J, the gap between germline ends came to 14 bases. This CDR3 region has 13 residues. Germline CDR1 is LNHDA and CDR2 is SQIVND (reference sequence).

This clone appeared many times. CDR3 DNA, as far as it was read: TGTGCCAGTAGTATAACGGCGAGGGGTAACTCTGGAAACACC. Its translation: CASSITARGNSGNT. From start to end, the CDR3 is CASSITARGNSGNTIYF. The V call is TRBV19, the J call TRBJ1-3, with D tentatively TRBD1 (5 bases). From the germline J gene comes the end of the CDR3, since the read stops 3 residues before it. V was cut by 2 bases and J by 0 bases, with 14 bases left in between. CDR1 LNHDA and CDR2 SQIVND come from the germline V gene (reference sequence). The CDR3 loop spans 17 amino acids.

Note on this clone: The read terminates 3 residues ahead of where the CDR3 ends, so the germline J gene completes it. The V and J genes are TRBV11-2 and TRBJ2-7; 8 bases map to TRBD1. This CDR3 comprises 14 residues. The V gene's germline CDR1 is SGHAT and CDR2 FQNNGV. V was pared by 0 bases and J by 6 bases, with 4 bases of the junction left unmatched. The DNA read from the CDR3 is TGTGCCAGCAGCTTAGACAGGGGGCCGGGCGAG. This gives the protein CASSLDRGPGE. The CDR3 as a whole reads CASSLDRGPGEQYF.

This clone occurred a few times. The read ends 3 residues shy of where the CDR3 ends; the end is completed using the germline J gene. The chain is built from TRBV2 and TRBJ1-2, with D perhaps matching TRBD1 (5 bases). Germline-derived CDR1 and CDR2 are SNHLY and FYNNEI. The CDR3 has 13 amino acids. Trimming took 6 bases from V and 5 from J, leaving 13 bases between them. Incomplete CDR3 DNA: TGTGCCAGCAGAACGACAGAATTTTATGGC. As protein: CASRTTEFYG. The entire CDR3 sequence reads CASRTTEFYGYTF.

On this clone itself: The read stops 3 residues short of the end of the CDR3; the missing end is completed from the germline J gene. The rearrangement links TRBV19 to TRBJ2-2; TRBD1 is a possible D gene (5 bases). Deletions cut 5 bases from V and 10 bases from J, with 17 bases between. The germline V gene encodes CDR1 LNHDA and CDR2 SQIVND (reference sequence). The CDR3 has 14 residues. CDR3 amino acids: CASSRQSVSAELFF. The CDR3 DNA, read in part, is TGTGCCAGTAGTCGACAGTCGGTCTCGGCGGAG.

As concerns this clone: The sequence runs out 3 residues before the end of the CDR3; the remainder is reconstructed from the germline J gene. This chain links TRBV2 with TRBJ1-6; D unresolved. Germline-derived CDR1 and CDR2 are SNHLY and FYNNEI. The CDR3 is made up of 16 amino acids. Trimming left V 5 bases short and J 5 bases short, with 16 bases between. CDR3 DNA (partial): TGTGCCAGCAGTCCGGCAGGCGTCGAGAATAATTCACCC. Translation gives CASSPAGVENNSP. The whole CDR3 reads CASSPAGVENNSPLHF.

In this sample, this clone turned up a few times. Sequencing ends 3 residues short of the CDR3 end; the germline J gene provides the rest. The chain links TRBV2 to TRBJ2-7; 8 nucleotides agree with TRBD1. Germline loops: CDR1 SNHLY, CDR2 FYNNEI. This CDR3 spans 13 amino acids. V dropped 6 bases and J dropped 5; count of bases not matched to a gene: 6. CDR3 DNA, as far as it was read: TGTGCCAGCAGGAGACAGGGGTCGGACGAG. Protein sequence: CASRRQGSDE. The CDR3 as a whole reads CASRRQGSDEQYF.

This clone appeared many times. The sequenced fragment ends 3 residues before the CDR3 boundary, so the rest is inferred from the germline J gene. The genes are TRBV7-3 and TRBJ1-1; weak D call: TRBD1 (5 bases). The V end lost 2 bases, the J end lost 7 bases, and 11 bases lay between the germline ends. CDR3 size: 13 residues. The germline V gene encodes CDR1 SGHTA and CDR2 FQGTGA. Incomplete CDR3 DNA: TGTGCCAGCAGCTTAGGGGCGGGGAGTGAA. This translates into CASSLGAGSE. The whole CDR3 sequence is CASSLGAGSEAFF.

This clone was found many times. The missing CDR3 end, 3 residues past where the read stops, is filled in from the germline J gene. The rearrangement links TRBV6-1 to TRBJ1-2, with a possible D match to TRBD1 (6 bases). The CDR3 is 15 residues long. Looked up from germline, CDR1 is MNHNS and CDR2 is SASEGT. The germline V and J ends were trimmed by 4 bases and 5 bases, with 17 bases remaining between them. The sequenced part of the CDR3 DNA is TGTGCCAGCAGTGGTGGTACAGGGATAGGGTATGGC. It is translated as CASSGGTGIGYG. The CDR3, in full, reads CASSGGTGIGYGYTF.

This clone occurred a few times. A junction end diverges from the germline sequence, so it may reflect a read error. The same CDR3 can be traced to other DNA sequences in this sample. This chain's CDR3 is CASTPSDSVAGNTIYF. The CDR3 bases that were read are TGTGCCAGTACTCCCTCAGACAGCGTTGCAGGAAACACA. The chain uses TRBV19 and TRBJ1-3, with a weak D call TRBD1 (5 bases). The CDR3 extends 3 residues past the end of the read, so its final part is completed from the germline J gene. Germline V gene sequence: CDR1 LNHDA, CDR2 SQIVND (reference sequence). The CDR3 contains 16 residues.

Only a few counts were recorded for this clone. Read coverage stops 3 residues before the CDR3 terminus; the germline J gene supplies the remainder. The genes are TRBV5-1 and TRBJ1-2; TRBD1 aligns across 7 bases. V trimming: 4 bases; J trimming: 2 bases; junction bases outside the gene matches: 5. Germline CDR1 SGHRS, CDR2 YFSETQ. The CDR3 covers 14 residues. Here the CDR3 reads CASSGTGVNYGYTF. CDR3 DNA (partial): TGCGCCAGCAGCGGAACAGGGGTAAACTATGGC. The complete variable domain, with remaining parts taken from reference TRBV5-1 and TRBJ1-2, reads KAGVTQTPRYLIKTRGQQVTLSCSPISGHRSVSWYQQTPGQGLQFLFEYFSETQRNKGNFPGRFSGRQFSNSRSEMNVSTLELGDSALYLCASSGTGVNYGYTFGSGTRLTVV.

Notes on this clone: The read halts 3 residues ahead of the CDR3 end, with the missing end drawn from the germline J gene. The rearrangement uses TRBV7-3 and TRBJ1-2; no clear D gene. From germline, CDR1 is SGHTA and CDR2 FQGTGA. The CDR3 covers 14 residues. This chain's CDR3 is CASSLFSGTDTYTF. Partial CDR3 DNA: TGTGCCAGCAGCTTATTCTCTGGTACAGATACC.

This clone is judged large. The missing CDR3 end, 3 residues past where the read stops, is filled in from the germline J gene. The chain recombines TRBV6-1 with TRBJ2-3; TRBD2 agrees at 10 bases. The length of the CDR3 is 17 residues. J was trimmed by 4 bases and V by 2 bases; bases with no gene match: 9. Germline V CDR1 and CDR2: MNHNS, SASEGT. The chain's CDR3 is CASSELAGEVGADTQYF. CDR3 bases read: TGTGCCAGCAGTGAACTAGCGGGAGAAGTGGGGGCAGATACG.

This clone appeared many times. The sequenced fragment ends 3 residues before the CDR3 boundary, so the rest is inferred from the germline J gene. The chain has TRBV5-1 and TRBJ1-6, with TRBD1 matching 10 bases. This CDR3 is built from 14 residues. V trimming: 3 bases; J trimming: 7 bases; junction bases outside the gene matches: 1. Germline lookup yields CDR1 SGHRS and CDR2 YFSETQ. CDR3 loop: CASSWDRGNSPLHF. Partial CDR3 DNA: TGCGCCAGCAGCTGGGACAGGGGAAATTCACCC.

In its sample, this clone was seen many times. The sequenced fragment ends 3 residues before the CDR3 boundary, so the rest is inferred from the germline J gene. The chain uses TRBV5-1 and TRBJ2-7, with 11 bases aligning to TRBD1. The CDR3 covers 14 residues. Germline CDR1 and CDR2: SGHRS and YFSETQ. J gave up 4 bases and V 4 bases, and 4 bases lay outside the gene matches. CDR3 sequence reads: CASSGGTGGYEQYF. CDR3 DNA, as far as it was read: TGCGCCAGCAGCGGAGGGACAGGGGGGTACGAG.

This clone was recorded many times. Coverage ceases 3 residues before the CDR3 finishes, and the germline J gene fills in the end. The chain carries TRBV20-1 and TRBJ2-2; tentative D call: TRBD1 (6 bases). Germline V lookup: CDR1 DFQATT, CDR2 SNEGSKA (reference sequence). The CDR3 totals 15 residues. The CDR3 DNA, read in part, is TGCAGTGCTACCTACAGGGTACCTGGGGCCAACGTG. This encodes CSATYRVPGANV. The CDR3 in full is CSATYRVPGANVLFF.

This clone was found many times. The DNA ends 3 residues before the CDR3 does, and the rest of the CDR3 is filled in from the germline J gene. The J gene is TRBJ1-1, the V gene TRBV30, with 7 bases lining up with TRBD1. CDR3 length: 13 amino acids. The germline gives CDR1 GTSNPN, CDR2 SVGIG (reference sequence). The CDR3 protein is CAWSPLGQREAFF. CDR3 DNA (partial): TGTGCCTGGAGTCCGCTGGGACAGCGAGAA.

This clone was picked up many times. The CDR3 region is CSALLQGTNEKLFF. The CDR3 bases that were read are TGCAGTGCTTTACTACAGGGGACTAATGAAAAA. The chain links TRBV20-1 to TRBJ1-4; 7 bases line up with TRBD1. The CDR3 is cut off 3 residues early in the read; its end comes from the germline J gene. CDR3 size: 14 residues. CDR1 and CDR2 (germline): DFQATT, SNEGSKA (reference sequence). V gave up 5 bases and J gave up 2 bases; unmatched junction bases: 5.

This clone was seen ten or more times. The read terminates 3 residues before the CDR3 end, so the remaining end is supplied by the germline J gene. Other DNA sequences within the sample encode an identical CDR3. The chain carries TRBV18 and TRBJ1-2, with TRBD1 matching over 7 bases. Germline assignment: CDR1 KGHSH and CDR2 LQKENI. Germline trimming cut 6 bases from V and 2 bases from J; bases unmatched to any gene: 3. The CDR3 has 13 amino acids. The part of the CDR3 DNA that was read is TGTGCCAGCTCCCCGGACAGGAACTATGGC. Its translation: CASSPDRNYG. In full, the CDR3 reads CASSPDRNYGYTF. The full variable domain, with the rest looked up from reference TRBV18 and TRBJ1-2, is NAGVMQNPRHLVRRRGQEARLRCSPMKGHSHVYWYRQLPEEGLKFMVYLQKENIIDESGMPKERFSAEFPKEGPSILRIQQVVRGDSAAYFCASSPDRNYGYTFGSGTRLTVV.